The 30 T cell receptor beta chains below come from one sample, sequenced in a study of yellow fever vaccine responses in identical twins. TCRdb itself ran the RT-PCR reads through MiXCR, one entry per CDR3 protein. The data contain 9,500 to 11,000 distinct CDR3 sequences, around four fifths of them seen just once; the ten biggest clones take up approximately 2%. This specimen was T cells from blood (PBMCs), unsorted or a sorted subset (not recorded which), taken before or after yellow fever vaccination (not recorded which). Receptor source: a woman between 18 and 29 years old who received the yellow fever vaccine.

The chain joins TRBV11-1 to TRBJ2-1, with 9 bases matching TRBD2. Germline V CDR1 and CDR2: SGHAT, FQDESV (reference sequence). V gave up 8 bases and J gave up 7 bases; unmatched junction bases: 6. This CDR3 region has 13 residues. The CDR3 bases are TGTGCCAGCCGCCTAGCGGGGTCTAATGAGCAGTTCTTC. Protein: CASRLAGSNEQFF.

CDR3: CATSRERAPLSYNEQFF. As DNA, the CDR3 is TGTGCCACCAGCAGAGAGCGGGCTCCTCTCTCCTACAATGAGCAGTTCTTC. The chain uses TRBV15 and TRBJ2-1, with D perhaps matching TRBD2 (5 bases). Germline CDR1 reads LNHNV; CDR2 reads YYDKDF (reference sequence). The V end lost 0 bases, the J end lost 0 bases, and 12 bases lay between the germline ends. This CDR3 comprises 17 residues.

The CDR3, as DNA: TGCAGCGTTGTCGGCACTGAAGCTTTCTTT. Translating gives CSVVGTEAFF. The V call is TRBV29-1, the J call TRBJ1-1; D not certain. The CDR3 is 10 amino acids. Germline V CDR1 and CDR2: SQVTM, ANQGSEA. Deletions cut 4 bases from V and 4 bases from J, with 4 bases between.

The gene calls are TRBV6-5 and TRBJ2-1; 8 bases are a match to TRBD1. CDR1 is MNHEY, CDR2 SVGAGI, per germline. CDR3 size: 14 residues. V was pared by 6 bases and J by 6 bases, with 7 bases of the junction left unmatched. CDR3 coding DNA: TGTGCCAGCAGCTACCATGGACAGGGCAATGAGCAGTTCTTC. Protein sequence: CASSYHGQGNEQFF.

The chain combines TRBV11-3 with TRBJ1-6; D gene ambiguous. V dropped 0 bases and J dropped 7 bases, with 4 bases sitting between them. The CDR3 covers 13 residues. The V gene's germline CDR1 is SGHNT and CDR2 YENEEA. CDR3 sequence reads: CASSLDRNSPLHF. The DNA of the CDR3 is TGTGCCAGCAGCTTAGATCGGAATTCACCCCTCCACTTT.

This chain connects TRBV23-1 to TRBJ2-7, with D perhaps matching TRBD1 (6 bases). TRBV23-1 carries the ORF label, with uncertain function. The CDR3 length is 13 residues. V lost 4 bases, J lost 3 bases, and 10 bases lay in between. The CDR3 spells CASSLGHLYEQYV. CDR3 nucleotide sequence: TGCGCCAGCAGTCTGGGACATCTCTACGAGCAGTACGTC.

In DNA, the CDR3 is TGCAGTGCCTTAAGGAGGGGGCGGGCCATTAGAGAGACCCAGTACTTC. Translation: CSALRRGRAIRETQYF. This chain connects TRBV20-1 to TRBJ2-5, with D possibly matching TRBD1 (7 bases). This CDR3 spans 16 amino acids. The V and J ends lost 6 bases and 4 bases respectively, with 24 bases between them. Per the germline V gene, CDR1 is DFQATT and CDR2 is SNEGSKA (reference sequence).

The chain carries TRBV9 and TRBJ1-1, with D possibly TRBD1 on 5 matching bases. This CDR3 has 16 residues. V was pared by 0 bases and J by 3 bases, with 15 bases between. CDR1 is SGDLS, CDR2 YYNGEE, per germline. CDR3 residues: CASSVAWGVEDTEAFF. For the CDR3, the DNA is TGTGCCAGCAGCGTAGCTTGGGGGGTGGAGGACACTGAAGCTTTCTTT.

The chain employs TRBV6-1 and TRBJ1-5; no clear D. This CDR3 is built from 13 residues. Germline V gene data show CDR1 as MNHNS and CDR2 as SASEGT. V lost 7 bases and J 5 bases, leaving 12 bases between the germline ends. The CDR3 DNA follows: TGTGCCAGCAATAGGGTGGCTTATCAGCCCCAGCATTTT. Its translation is CASNRVAYQPQHF.

Note on this clonotype: The junction departs from the called germline gene at one end, perhaps through a read error. V and J are TRBV11-2 and TRBJ2-4, with D possibly TRBD2 on 5 matching bases. The CDR3 consists of 13 residues. Germline CDR1 reads SGHAT; CDR2 reads FQNNGV. The CDR3 loop reads CASSTSRDATEDF. DNA of the CDR3: TGTGCCAGCAGCACATCTCGAGATGCGACGGAGGACTTC.

This rearrangement joins TRBV2 to TRBJ2-3, with D possibly being TRBD1 (5 bases). CDR3 length equals 12 residues. From germline, CDR1 is SNHLY and CDR2 FYNNEI. V lost 8 bases to trimming and J lost 1 base, with 7 bases between them. The CDR3 nucleotides read TGTGCCAGCCTGACAGGCACAGATACGCAGTATTTT. Translated: CASLTGTDTQYF.

The V gene is TRBV29-1, the J gene TRBJ2-1; D is perhaps TRBD2 (5 bases). Germline-derived CDR1 and CDR2 are SQVTM and ANQGSEA. This CDR3 is built from 14 residues. V dropped 2 bases and J dropped 7 bases, with 15 bases sitting between them. CDR3 sequence (DNA): TGCAGCGTTGAAATAGCGCGAAAGAGAAATGAGCAGTTCTTC. As protein: CSVEIARKRNEQFF.

The genes are TRBV14 and TRBJ2-5, with D unresolved. The ends were cut back, 6 bases at V and 4 bases at J, with 12 bases in the middle. Germline V gives CDR1 SGHDN, CDR2 FVKESK. This CDR3 is 13 amino acids long. The CDR3 here is CASRQRVTETQYF. CDR3 coding DNA: TGTGCCAGCAGACAACGGGTAACAGAGACCCAGTACTTC.

The chain joins TRBV2 to TRBJ1-2; D remains ambiguous. Between the trimmed V and J ends, which lost 1 base and 6 bases, there was a span of 18 bases. Per the germline V gene, CDR1 is SNHLY and CDR2 is FYNNEI. CDR3 length: 16 amino acids. The DNA of the CDR3 is TGTGCCAGCAGTGAAGTAGCCTGGGCCCCCTTAGATGGCTACACCTTC. Translating it yields CASSEVAWAPLDGYTF.

V is TRBV11-1 and J is TRBJ2-5, with TRBD2 identical over 9 bases. CDR3 size: 14 residues. J lost 2 bases, V lost 6 bases, and 4 bases had no gene match. Germline V gene data show CDR1 as SGHAT and CDR2 as FQDESV (reference sequence). Here the CDR3 reads CASSKREVQETQYF. The CDR3 bases are TGTGCCAGCAGTAAGCGGGAGGTACAAGAGACCCAGTACTTC. The full variable domain, completed using reference TRBV11-1 and TRBJ2-5, is EAEVAQSPRYKITEKSQAVAFWCDPISGHATLYWYRQILGQGPELLVQFQDESVVDDSQLPKDRFSAERLKGVDSTLKIQPAELGDSAMYLCASSKREVQETQYFGPGTRLLVL.

This chain connects TRBV6-1 to TRBJ1-1; tentatively, D is TRBD1 (5 bases). CDR3 size: 14 residues. Trimming took off 6 bases at V and 1 base at J, with 12 bases between the two ends. Germline values: CDR1 MNHNS, CDR2 SASEGT. For the CDR3, the DNA is TGTGCCAGCAGGGTCGGGGGAGCGAACACTGAAGCTTTCTTT. Its protein is CASRVGGANTEAFF.

V is TRBV2 and J is TRBJ2-2; TRBD1 is a possible D gene (6 bases). Per the germline V gene, CDR1 is SNHLY and CDR2 is FYNNEI. There are 14 residues in the CDR3. Trimming cost V 6 bases and J 2 bases, with 10 bases left between them. CDR3 bases: TGTGCCAGCAGGGGCAGGGGCAACACCGGGGAGCTGTTTTTT. As protein: CASRGRGNTGELFF.

This clonotype has just one count. This sequence joins TRBV7-2 and TRBJ1-2; D is uncertain. Trimming took 5 bases from V and 6 from J, leaving 13 bases between them. Per germline, CDR1 SGHTA and CDR2 FQGNSA. The CDR3 runs to 13 residues. CDR3 bases: TGTGCCAGCAGCGTCAACGGGTGGGATGGCTACACCTTC. Its translation is CASSVNGWDGYTF.

V gene TRBV7-6 combines with J gene TRBJ2-5; 10 bases line up with TRBD2. CDR1 and CDR2 from the germline V gene are SGHVS and FNYEAQ. The CDR3 is made up of 14 amino acids. V lost 5 bases, J lost 4 bases, and 4 bases stayed unmatched. CDR3 residues: CASSPIAGGETQYF. The CDR3 coding sequence is TGTGCCAGCAGCCCGATAGCGGGAGGAGAGACCCAGTACTTC.

This rearrangement joins TRBV11-3 to TRBJ2-2; TRBD1 might be the D (6 bases). In germline, CDR1 is SGHNT, CDR2 YENEEA. V was trimmed by 1 base and J by 2 bases, leaving 8 bases between them. This CDR3 comprises 15 residues. The CDR3: CASSLVDRNTGELFF. The CDR3 nucleotides read TGTGCCAGCAGCTTAGTGGACAGAAACACCGGGGAGCTGTTTTTT.

The chain carries TRBV10-3 and TRBJ1-4; TRBD1 agrees at 8 bases. Germline values: CDR1 ENHRY, CDR2 SYGVKD. V was clipped by 6 bases and J by 7 bases; unmatched bases: 4. This CDR3 comprises 13 residues. The CDR3 is CAIRSGTGEKLFF. The CDR3 DNA is TGTGCCATCAGGTCCGGGACAGGTGAAAAACTGTTTTTT.

This sequence joins TRBV3-1 and TRBJ1-1; D is unresolved. Germline values: CDR1 LGHDT, CDR2 YNNKEL (reference sequence). V was shortened by 4 bases and J by 1 base, with 10 bases between the two germline ends. CDR3 size: 14 residues. The CDR3 DNA follows: TGTGCCAGCAGCCCCGGCGGAGGGAACACTGAAGCTTTCTTT. Protein: CASSPGGGNTEAFF.

This sequence joins TRBV10-3 and TRBJ1-1, with D maybe TRBD1 (5 bases). CDR3 length equals 16 residues. Deletions cut 11 bases from V and 0 bases from J, with 22 bases between. CDR1 and CDR2 from the germline V gene are ENHRY and SYGVKD. The CDR3 loop reads CASTGGGSPMNTEAFF. The CDR3, as DNA: TGTGCCTCGACCGGGGGGGGGTCCCCCATGAACACTGAAGCTTTCTTT.

This chain's CDR3 is CASSGTPNSPLHF. In DNA form, the CDR3 reads TGCGCCAGTTCCGGGACTCCGAATTCACCCCTCCACTTT. The rearrangement links TRBV10-1 to TRBJ1-6; D might be TRBD1 (5 bases). The germline V and J ends were trimmed by 9 bases and 7 bases, with 13 bases remaining between them. CDR1 WNHNN and CDR2 SYGVQD come from the germline V gene (reference sequence). The CDR3 has 13 residues.

The chain is built from TRBV13 and TRBJ2-7; no definite D call. V gave up 7 bases and J gave up 0 bases, with 7 bases separating them. This CDR3 has 12 amino acids. Germline assignment: CDR1 PRHDT and CDR2 FYEKMQ (reference sequence). This CDR3 is CASTGLSYEQYF. CDR3 nucleotides: TGTGCCAGCACCGGTCTCTCCTACGAGCAGTACTTC.

This clonotype was observed a single time. This chain uses TRBV15 with TRBJ2-5; weak D call: TRBD2 (6 bases). V lost 0 bases to trimming and J lost 5 bases, with 13 bases between them. The CDR3 is made up of 15 amino acids. CDR1 LNHNV and CDR2 YYDKDF come from the germline V gene (reference sequence). The chain's CDR3 is CATSRERPGEETQYF. The CDR3 nucleotides are TGTGCCACCAGCAGAGAGCGACCGGGGGAGGAGACCCAGTACTTC.

The genes are TRBV7-9 and TRBJ2-1; D gene uncertain. Per the germline V gene, CDR1 is SEHNR and CDR2 is FQNEAQ (reference sequence). With 0 bases removed from V and 3 bases from J, the gap between germline ends came to 6 bases. The CDR3 length is 14 residues. CDR3 in DNA: TGTGCCAGCAGCTTAGCCCAAAACTACAATGAGCAGTTCTTC. It translates to CASSLAQNYNEQFF.

The gene calls are TRBV19 and TRBJ1-2; D call uncertain. Germline CDR1 LNHDA, CDR2 SQIVND (reference sequence). Between the trimmed V and J ends, which lost 7 bases and 5 bases, there was a span of 14 bases. The CDR3 spans 13 residues. CDR3 bases: TGTGCCAGTATTCCAAAGGCGGGGTATGGCTACACCTTC. It specifies CASIPKAGYGYTF.

The chain uses TRBV20-1 and TRBJ1-3, with a weak D call TRBD1 (6 bases). Germline assignment: CDR1 DFQATT and CDR2 SNEGSKA (reference sequence). The CDR3 totals 13 residues. V shed 2 bases and J shed 7 bases, with 12 bases lying between them. In DNA, the CDR3 is TGCAGTGCTAGAAGGACAGTAGGGAACACCATATATTTT. Translation gives CSARRTVGNTIYF.

This clonotype was detected a few times. The gene calls are TRBV7-3 and TRBJ2-1; 7 bases align to TRBD2. The germline CDR1 and CDR2 sequences are SGHTA and FQGTGA. Trimming took 6 bases from V and 5 from J; bases not matched to a gene: 16. This CDR3 comprises 17 residues. CDR3 coding DNA: TGTGCCAGCAGTCCTATCCTTGGGGCTAGCGGAAACAATGAGCAGTTCTTC. It translates to CASSPILGASGNNEQFF.